This T cell receptor beta chain was retrieved from a study of cytomegalovirus exposure and HLA in healthy donors. Points from the study as a whole: A later analysis showed TCR association rates differing by HLA locus, peaking at DRB1 and lowest at HLA-C.

The study ran its PCR with 60 Vbeta and 13 Jbeta primers. Profiling relied on immunoSEQ multiplex PCR, and the TCRdb table lists in-frame clones only, not all of them. This table has about 220,000 clones, about 80% appearing once. This clone has only a few counts. Its cognate antigen is unknown. V lost 4 bases, J lost 3 bases, and 8 bases stayed unmatched. Per germline, CDR1 LGHNA and CDR2 YSLEER. The CDR3 has 15 residues. The specimen was PBMCs. This clonotype originated in a male donor in good health and CMV-seronegative. The chain joins TRBV4-3 to TRBJ2-5; 7 nucleotides match TRBD2. DNA of the CDR3: TGCGCCAGCAGCCGGCTTCTAGCGGATAAAGAGACCCAGTACTTC. Translating it yields CASSRLLADKETQYF.